This TCR beta chain was sequenced in a study of blood T cell repertoires in COVID-19. At the level of the study: COVID-19 samples collected from the United States, Italy and Spain covered acute and convalescent phases. The analysed material was cDNA or gDNA that came from T cells, B-cell-depleted T cells, or PBMCs.

The age range of participants was 18 to 89 years, with residence in under 25 US areas. Authors' data handling: Quantification of nucleated cells was approximated via reference gene primer amplification. Some clones are missing from TCRdb's copy, which holds only in-frame ones; the method was immunoSEQ multiplex PCR. V and J calls and clone size are given by that table; D and trimming were obtained from the DNA. The sample records about 230,000 clones, approximately 90% being singletons. The CDR3 spans 14 residues. Germline V gene lookup returns CDR1 SGHRS and CDR2 YFSETQ. V gave up 4 bases and J gave up 6 bases, with 14 bases separating them.

The sequence was collected from a woman between 40 and 50 years old with acute COVID-19. The sample taken for sequencing was PBMCs or T cells enriched from blood (not recorded which). The chain carries TRBV5-1 and TRBJ2-1; a weak D match, TRBD1 (5 bases). The CDR3 DNA reads TGCGCCAGCAGCAGCTGGGGCGGTATCAATGAGCAGTTCTTC. Encoded protein: CASSSWGGINEQFF.